The 32 T cell receptor beta chains below were found in one sample sequenced in a study of blood T cells in healthy people across ages. A second PCR of about 7 to 12 cycles used a sample-barcoded 5' primer and a J-beta primer mix. TCRdb reanalysed the 5' RACE reads using MiXCR and keeps one entry per CDR3 protein. The profile shows over a million distinct CDR3 sequences, almost 60% of them singletons. The sequenced sample was blood. These receptor sequences come from a man between 18 and 29 years old in good health.

Comments on this clonotype: Germline and junction disagree at one end, which may indicate a read error. The J gene is TRBJ1-2, the V gene TRBV6-5, with D unresolved. This CDR3 comprises 13 residues. CDR1 is MNHEY and CDR2 is SVGAGI in the germline V gene. CDR3 nucleotide sequence: TGTACCAGCAGTTATGGCTCTAACTATGGCTACACCTTC. Its translation: CTSSYGSNYGYTF.

This chain joins TRBV10-2 and TRBJ2-4; D perhaps matches TRBD1 (6 bases). This CDR3 spans 16 amino acids. Germline V gene data show CDR1 as WSHSY and CDR2 as SAAADI. The V and J ends lost 0 bases and 5 bases respectively, with 14 bases between them. The CDR3 region has the DNA TGCGCCAGCAGTGAGTCTACAGGGACGATCCAAAACATTCAGTACTTC. Residues: CASSESTGTIQNIQYF.

Only a few counts were recorded for this clonotype. The chain employs TRBV11-2 and TRBJ2-5; no firm D call. CDR1 SGHAT and CDR2 FQNNGV come from the germline V gene. The CDR3 covers 13 residues. Between the trimmed V and J ends, which lost 0 bases and 4 bases, there was a span of 6 bases. Written as DNA, the CDR3 is TGTGCCAGCAGCTTAGACCTCGGAGAGACCCAGTACTTC. This codes for CASSLDLGETQYF.

This clonotype was seen more than once but under ten times. The chain is built from TRBV29-1 and TRBJ1-2; tentative D call: TRBD1 (5 bases). The germline V and J ends were trimmed by 2 bases and 1 base, with 11 bases remaining between them. The germline V gene has CDR1 SQVTM and CDR2 ANQGSEA. CDR3 length: 14 amino acids. CDR3 coding DNA: TGCAGCGTTGAACGGGGCCAAATTAACTATGGCTACACCTTC. It yields the protein CSVERGQINYGYTF.

CDR3 in amino acids: CASSKGSPLPQHF. Here the CDR3 DNA reads TGTGCCAGCAGCAAAGGGTCTCCCCTGCCCCAGCATTTT. The gene calls are TRBV21-1 and TRBJ1-5; the listed D gene, TRBD1, was not tested against the DNA. TRBV21-1 is classified as a pseudogene. The CDR3 has 13 amino acids.

The chain uses TRBV7-8 and TRBJ1-6; D may be TRBD1 (5 bases). Germline V gene sequence: CDR1 SGHVS, CDR2 FQNEAQ. Trimming removed 0 bases from V and 0 bases from J, with 12 bases in between. This CDR3 is 18 amino acids long. Here the CDR3 DNA reads TGTGCCAGCAGCTTAGCGCGAGAGGGGAGCTCCTATAATTCACCCCTCCACTTT. Translating gives CASSLAREGSSYNSPLHF.

This chain uses TRBV29-1 with TRBJ1-2, with 10 bases identical to TRBD1. Germline CDR1 SQVTM, CDR2 ANQGSEA. This CDR3 spans 12 amino acids. V gave up 5 bases and J gave up 7 bases; unmatched junction bases: 4. CDR3 amino acids: CSVPRTGGGYTF. In DNA, the CDR3 is TGCAGCGTTCCCAGGACAGGGGGTGGCTACACCTTC.

V is TRBV7-6 and J is TRBJ1-1; 10 bases map to TRBD1. V lost 7 bases and J lost 3; bases outside the gene matches: 8. CDR1 is SGHVS and CDR2 is FNYEAQ in the germline V gene. This CDR3 has 15 residues. The CDR3 coding sequence is TGTGCCAGCACCCGGACAGGGGGGACGTACACTGAAGCTTTCTTT. Translating gives CASTRTGGTYTEAFF. Full variable domain (remainder filled in from reference TRBV7-6 and TRBJ1-1): GAGVSQSPRYKVTKRGQDVALRCDPISGHVSLYWYRQALGQGPEFLTYFNYEAQQDKSGLPNDRFSAERPEGSISTLTIQRTEQRDSAMYRCASTRTGGTYTEAFFGQGTRLTVV.

This chain's CDR3 is CASSVYGGSLRAQYF. The DNA for the CDR3 is TGTGCCAGCAGCGTCTACGGGGGGAGCCTTAGAGCGCAGTATTTT. The chain uses TRBV9 and TRBJ2-3; 7 bases fit TRBD2. The V and J ends lost 2 bases and 10 bases, in that order; junction bases with no gene match: 13. The CDR3 totals 15 residues. The germline gives CDR1 SGDLS, CDR2 YYNGEE.

This clonotype occurred a few times. This chain joins TRBV4-1 and TRBJ2-7; D uncertain. The CDR3 is 16 amino acids. With 0 bases removed from V and 2 bases from J, the gap between germline ends came to 14 bases. Per the germline V gene, CDR1 is MGHRA and CDR2 is YSYEKL. The CDR3 region has the DNA TGCGCCAGCAGCCAAGATCGGATAGCTGGAACCTACGAGCAGTACTTC. Protein product: CASSQDRIAGTYEQYF.

The chain links TRBV18 to TRBJ2-2, with TRBD2 matching 7 bases. CDR1 is KGHSH and CDR2 is LQKENI in the germline V gene. With 3 bases clipped from V and 6 bases from J, the junction kept 4 bases outside the gene matches. CDR3 length equals 14 residues. The CDR3 sequence is CASSPPGGPGELFF. The CDR3 DNA sequence: TGTGCCAGCTCACCTCCGGGGGGACCCGGGGAGCTGTTTTTT.

This chain joins TRBV29-1 and TRBJ1-1; maybe TRBD1 (6 bases). V lost 2 bases and J lost 10, with 17 bases in between. The CDR3 extends over 13 amino acids. The V gene's germline CDR1 is SQVTM and CDR2 ANQGSEA. DNA of the CDR3: TGCAGCGTTGAAATACAGGGAACCGGGGTAGCTTTCTTT. Translation gives CSVEIQGTGVAFF.

The V and J genes are TRBV21-1 and TRBJ2-3. TRBV21-1 is a known pseudogene. This CDR3 contains 16 residues. The CDR3 DNA reads as TGTGCCAGCAGCAAAGCAGTCGGTATGACAACAGATACGCAGTATTTT. Translated: CASSKAVGMTTDTQYF.

With regard to this clonotype: This could be a read error, since a much larger clone is one nucleotide away. V usage is TRBV6-6 and J usage is TRBJ2-4; 13 nucleotides agree with TRBD2. The J call may be faulty, since TRBJ2-7 better matches the DNA end. Germline V gene data show CDR1 as MNHNY and CDR2 as SVGAGI (reference sequence). This CDR3 spans 15 amino acids. CDR3 sequence: CASSYGTSGTFEQYF. In DNA, the CDR3 is TGTGCCAGCAGTTACGGGACTAGCGGGACCTTCGAGCAGTACTTC.

In nucleotides, the CDR3 is TGCGCCAGCAGCCAAGGTAGACTACGGAACACCGGGGAGCTGTTTTTT. Translation gives CASSQGRLRNTGELFF. This chain joins TRBV4-1 and TRBJ2-2, with D possibly TRBD2 on 5 matching bases. Trimming pared 1 base from V and 1 base from J, leaving 10 bases between. The CDR3 spans 16 residues. Germline CDR1 and CDR2: MGHRA and YSYEKL.

The gene calls are TRBV10-2 and TRBJ1-4; unclear D gene. The V gene's germline CDR1 is WSHSY and CDR2 SAAADI. This CDR3 is 16 amino acids long. V gave up 0 bases and J gave up 7 bases, with 15 bases separating them. The CDR3 DNA reads as TGCGCCAGCAGTGAGTCGCGGAGTTTTCCTCTTGAAAAACTGTTTTTT. Translation gives CASSESRSFPLEKLFF.

The rearrangement uses TRBV7-9 and TRBJ2-3, with D possibly being TRBD2 (6 bases). This CDR3 is 16 amino acids long. V dropped 5 bases and J dropped 5 bases, with 20 bases sitting between them. From germline, CDR1 is SEHNR and CDR2 FQNEAQ (reference sequence). CDR3: CASSPGHLVGGDTQYF. Here the CDR3 DNA reads TGTGCCAGCAGCCCTGGGCACCTCGTCGGGGGAGATACGCAGTATTTT.

CDR3 sequence (DNA): TGTGCCAGCAGTTTAGCGTCGGGCCAGGGACACACTGAAGCTTTCTTT. Encoded protein: CASSLASGQGHTEAFF. The rearrangement links TRBV12-3 or TRBV12-4 to TRBJ1-1; D is possibly TRBD1 (5 bases). The V and J ends lost 0 bases and 3 bases respectively, with 14 bases between them. CDR3 length: 16 residues.

The rearrangement uses TRBV7-9 and TRBJ2-3; weak D call: TRBD1 (6 bases). There are 17 residues in the CDR3. The germline CDR1 and CDR2 sequences are SEHNR and FQNEAQ (reference sequence). Trimming took off 4 bases at V and 2 bases at J, with 19 bases between the two ends. The DNA for the CDR3 is TGTGCCAGCAGCTCCGAACTGGGGGCCGGAACCACAGATACGCAGTATTTT. Residues: CASSSELGAGTTDTQYF. The full variable domain, in which reference TRBV7-9 and TRBJ2-3 provide the parts outside the CDR3, is DTGVSQNPRHKITKRGQNVTFRCDPISEHNRLYWYRQTLGQGPEFLTYFQNEAQLEKSRLLSDRFSAERPKGSFSTLEIQRTEQGDSAMYLCASSSELGAGTTDTQYFGPGTRLTVL.

This clonotype was detected only a few times. This chain connects TRBV7-9 to TRBJ2-5; 7 bases are a match to TRBD1. The J call may be in error: the DNA end matches TRBJ2-7 better. The CDR3 sequence is 16 residues long. Looked up from germline, CDR1 is SEHNR and CDR2 is FQNEAQ (reference sequence). The CDR3 here is CASSLGPQGVNGEQYF. The CDR3 DNA follows: TGTGCCAGCAGCTTGGGACCCCAGGGGGTTAATGGCGAGCAGTACTTC.

The chain carries TRBV28 and TRBJ2-1; 7 positions match TRBD1. The CDR3 has 15 residues. In germline, CDR1 is MDHEN, CDR2 SYDVKM. The J segment lost 0 bases and the V segment lost 6 bases, leaving 5 bases of the junction unmatched. CDR3 sequence reads: CASRIGTASYNEQFF. The CDR3 DNA sequence: TGTGCCAGCAGAATAGGGACAGCCTCCTACAATGAGCAGTTCTTC.

This chain links TRBV4-1 with TRBJ1-1; D unclear. This CDR3 spans 13 amino acids. V was clipped by 6 bases and J by 1 base, with 9 bases between them. Germline lookup yields CDR1 MGHRA and CDR2 YSYEKL. The CDR3 sequence is CASRANRNTEAFF. As DNA, the CDR3 is TGCGCCAGCAGGGCGAACAGGAACACTGAAGCTTTCTTT.

This chain uses TRBV7-2 with TRBJ2-3, with 9 positions matching TRBD1. The germline V gene has CDR1 SGHTA and CDR2 FQGNSA. Trimming at V came to 5 bases and at J to 3 bases, leaving 6 bases not matched to a gene. CDR3 length: 15 residues. The CDR3 nucleotides read TGTGCCAGCAGCCGGGACAGGGTTAGGACAGATACGCAGTATTTT. Its protein is CASSRDRVRTDTQYF.

This clonotype was seen a few times. The chain has TRBV3-1 and TRBJ1-4; maybe TRBD1 (5 bases). V lost 6 bases to trimming and J lost 0 bases, with 8 bases between them. In germline, CDR1 is LGHDT, CDR2 YNNKEL (reference sequence). The length of the CDR3 is 14 residues. The CDR3 region is CASSRGTTNEKLFF. CDR3 nucleotide sequence: TGTGCCAGCAGTCGGGGCACAACTAATGAAAAACTGTTTTTT.

The V and J genes are TRBV12-5 and TRBJ2-1; TRBD2 matches 15 bases. This CDR3 region has 16 residues. From germline, CDR1 is LGHNT and CDR2 FRNRAP. Losses at the gene ends were 4 bases for V and 6 bases for J; bases not matched to a gene: 4. Written as DNA, the CDR3 is TGTGCTAGTGGTTCCTGGACTAGCGGGAGGGCCAATGAGCAGTTCTTC. Protein product: CASGSWTSGRANEQFF.

The V and J genes are TRBV28 and TRBJ2-3; TRBD1 might be the D (5 bases). Germline CDR1 and CDR2: MDHEN and SYDVKM. V was shortened by 7 bases and J by 0 bases, with 26 bases between the two germline ends. This CDR3 has 19 amino acids. CDR3 sequence (DNA): TGTGCCAGCAATCTCCCCGGCTGGGGCTACACACCTAGCACAGATACGCAGTATTTT. Translated, it gives CASNLPGWGYTPSTDTQYF. The whole variable domain, remainder taken from reference TRBV28 and TRBJ2-3, is DVKVTQSSRYLVKRTGEKVFLECVQDMDHENMFWYRQDPGLGLRLIYFSYDVKMKEKGDIPEGYSVSREKKERFSLILESASTNQTSMYLCASNLPGWGYTPSTDTQYFGPGTRLTVL.

The rearrangement uses TRBV5-1 and TRBJ1-2; D remains ambiguous. Germline CDR1 and CDR2: SGHRS and YFSETQ. This CDR3 has 13 residues. V lost 4 bases and J lost 5, with 12 bases in between. CDR3 sequence: CASSPERAYGYTF. CDR3 coding DNA: TGCGCCAGCAGCCCAGAACGCGCTTATGGCTACACCTTC.

This rearrangement joins TRBV20-1 to TRBJ2-5, with 12 nucleotides matching TRBD2. Unmatched junction bases numbered 3, after V lost 0 bases and J lost 1 base. CDR1 and CDR2 (germline): DFQATT, SNEGSKA (reference sequence). This CDR3 region has 16 residues. The CDR3: CSARDGLAGTQETQYF. CDR3 nucleotides: TGCAGTGCTAGAGACGGACTAGCGGGGACCCAAGAGACCCAGTACTTC.

This clonotype has only a few counts. This sequence joins TRBV12-3 or TRBV12-4 and TRBJ2-4, with a tentative D call TRBD2 (5 bases). The CDR3 runs to 17 residues. V was clipped by 2 bases and J by 4 bases, with 18 bases between them. In nucleotides, the CDR3 is TGTGCCAGCAGTTTACTTCAGCTTGGCCTAGCTAAAAACATTCAGTACTTC. This translates into CASSLLQLGLAKNIQYF.

V is TRBV20-1 and J is TRBJ2-5, with 7 bases fitting TRBD2. Judging by the DNA end, TRBJ2-7 fits better; the J call may be wrong. This CDR3 has 15 amino acids. In germline, CDR1 is DFQATT, CDR2 SNEGSKA (reference sequence). CDR3 region: CSARGFSGSAYEQYF. The CDR3 DNA reads as TGCAGTGCTAGAGGGTTTAGCGGGTCCGCCTACGAGCAGTACTTC.

This clonotype showed up just a few times. This chain uses TRBV25-1 with TRBJ2-3, with TRBD1 matching 8 bases. The V and J ends lost 5 bases and 2 bases, in that order; junction bases with no gene match: 12. CDR1 is MGHDK and CDR2 is SYGVNS in the germline V gene. There are 17 residues in the CDR3. CDR3 region: CASSTKLPRGLTDTQYF. As DNA, the CDR3 is TGTGCCAGCAGTACCAAACTCCCCAGGGGGCTCACAGATACGCAGTATTTT.

The rearrangement uses TRBV7-9 and TRBJ2-7, with 7 bases lining up with TRBD1. The CDR3 is 17 amino acids. The J segment lost 2 bases and the V segment lost 2 bases, leaving 12 bases of the junction unmatched. CDR1 and CDR2 (germline): SEHNR, FQNEAQ (reference sequence). The CDR3 nucleotides are TGTGCCAGCAGCTTAAATTCCCGCCGACAGGGCCCCTACGAGCAGTACTTC. Its protein is CASSLNSRRQGPYEQYF.